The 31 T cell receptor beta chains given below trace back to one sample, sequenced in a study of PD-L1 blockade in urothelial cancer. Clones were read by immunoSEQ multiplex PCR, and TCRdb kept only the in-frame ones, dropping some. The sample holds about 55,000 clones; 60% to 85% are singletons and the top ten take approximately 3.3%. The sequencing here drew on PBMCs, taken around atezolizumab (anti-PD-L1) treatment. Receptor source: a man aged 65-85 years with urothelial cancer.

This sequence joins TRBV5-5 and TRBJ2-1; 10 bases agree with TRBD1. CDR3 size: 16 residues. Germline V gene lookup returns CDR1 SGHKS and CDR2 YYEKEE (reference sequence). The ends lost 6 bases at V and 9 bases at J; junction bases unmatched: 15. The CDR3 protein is CASTPGDRGISGEQFF. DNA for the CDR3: TGTGCCAGCACCCCCGGGGACAGGGGTATTAGCGGTGAGCAGTTCTTC.

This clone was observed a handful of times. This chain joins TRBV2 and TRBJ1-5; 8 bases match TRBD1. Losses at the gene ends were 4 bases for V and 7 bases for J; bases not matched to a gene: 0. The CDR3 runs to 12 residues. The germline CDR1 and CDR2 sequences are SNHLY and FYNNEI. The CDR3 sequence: CASSGQGQPQHF. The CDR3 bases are TGTGCCAGCAGTGGACAGGGGCAGCCCCAGCATTTT.

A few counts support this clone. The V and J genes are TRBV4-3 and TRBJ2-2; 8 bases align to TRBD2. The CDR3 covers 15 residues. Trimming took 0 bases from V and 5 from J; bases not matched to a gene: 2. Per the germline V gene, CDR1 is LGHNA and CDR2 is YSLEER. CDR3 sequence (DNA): TGCGCCAGCAGCCAAGAGAGCGGGAGTACCGGGGAGCTGTTTTTT. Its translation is CASSQESGSTGELFF.

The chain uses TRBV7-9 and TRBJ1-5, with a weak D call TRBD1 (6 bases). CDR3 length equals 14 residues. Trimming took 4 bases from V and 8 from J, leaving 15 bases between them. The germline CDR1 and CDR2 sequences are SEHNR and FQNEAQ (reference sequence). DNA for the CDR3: TGTGCCAGCAGCTCCGGACAGCCCGGCGAGCCCCAGCATTTT. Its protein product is CASSSGQPGEPQHF. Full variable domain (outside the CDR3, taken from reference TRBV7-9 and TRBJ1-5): DTGVSQNPRHKITKRGQNVTFRCDPISEHNRLYWYRQTLGQGPEFLTYFQNEAQLEKSRLLSDRFSAERPKGSFSTLEIQRTEQGDSAMYLCASSSGQPGEPQHFGDGTRLSIL.

This CDR3 is CASSQVGALSTDTQYF. The CDR3 coding sequence is TGCGCCAGCAGCCAAGTAGGGGCACTAAGCACAGATACGCAGTATTTT. The chain combines TRBV4-1 with TRBJ2-3, with a weak D call TRBD1 (5 bases). Germline V gives CDR1 MGHRA, CDR2 YSYEKL. V was pared by 1 base and J by 0 bases, with 11 bases between. This CDR3 has 16 amino acids.

CDR3 amino acids: CASSETGSAQPQHF. The CDR3 region has the DNA TGTGCCAGCAGTGAGACAGGGTCGGCTCAGCCCCAGCATTTT. The chain employs TRBV25-1 and TRBJ1-5, with TRBD1 identical over 7 bases. CDR1 is MGHDK and CDR2 is SYGVNS in the germline V gene. The CDR3 totals 14 residues. V was pared by 3 bases and J by 6 bases, with 5 bases of the junction left unmatched.

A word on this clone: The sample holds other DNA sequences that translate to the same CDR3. CDR3 sequence: CASSLDRNTEAFF. The CDR3 DNA reads TGTGCCAGCTCACTCGACAGGAACACTGAAGCTTTCTTT. The rearrangement links TRBV18 to TRBJ1-1; D may be TRBD1 (5 bases). Deletions cut 4 bases from V and 1 base from J, with 7 bases between. Germline V CDR1 and CDR2: KGHSH, LQKENI. The CDR3 is made up of 13 amino acids.

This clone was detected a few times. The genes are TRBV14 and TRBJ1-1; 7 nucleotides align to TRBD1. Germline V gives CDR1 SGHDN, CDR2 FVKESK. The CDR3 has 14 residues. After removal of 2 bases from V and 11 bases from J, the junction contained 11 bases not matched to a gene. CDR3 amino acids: CASSQHLQGSLAFF. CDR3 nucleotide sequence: TGTGCCAGCAGCCAACATTTACAGGGGAGTCTGGCTTTCTTT.

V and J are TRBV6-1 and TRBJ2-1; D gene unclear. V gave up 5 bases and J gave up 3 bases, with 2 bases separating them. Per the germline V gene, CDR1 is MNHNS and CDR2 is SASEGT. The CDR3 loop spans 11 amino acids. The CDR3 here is CASSLYNEQFF. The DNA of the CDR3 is TGTGCCAGCAGTCTCTACAATGAGCAGTTCTTC.

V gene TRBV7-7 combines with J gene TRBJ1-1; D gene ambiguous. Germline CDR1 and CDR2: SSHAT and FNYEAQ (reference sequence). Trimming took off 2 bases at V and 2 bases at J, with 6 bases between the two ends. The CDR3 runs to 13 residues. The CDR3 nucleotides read TGTGCCAGCAGCTTAAGCTATAACACTGAAGCTTTCTTT. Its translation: CASSLSYNTEAFF.

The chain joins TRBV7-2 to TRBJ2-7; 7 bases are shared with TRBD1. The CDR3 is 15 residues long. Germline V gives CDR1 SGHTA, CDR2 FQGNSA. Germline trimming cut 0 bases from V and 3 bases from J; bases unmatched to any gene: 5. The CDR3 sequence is CASSLAGGQLYEQYF. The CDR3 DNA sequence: TGTGCCAGCAGCTTAGCAGGGGGACAGCTCTACGAGCAGTACTTC.

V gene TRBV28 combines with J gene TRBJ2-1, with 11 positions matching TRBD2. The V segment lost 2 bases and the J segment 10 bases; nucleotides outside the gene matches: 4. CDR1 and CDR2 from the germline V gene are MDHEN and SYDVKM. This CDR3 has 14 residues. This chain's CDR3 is CASSLTSGSTEQFF. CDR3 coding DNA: TGTGCCAGCAGTTTAACTAGCGGGAGCACAGAGCAGTTCTTC.

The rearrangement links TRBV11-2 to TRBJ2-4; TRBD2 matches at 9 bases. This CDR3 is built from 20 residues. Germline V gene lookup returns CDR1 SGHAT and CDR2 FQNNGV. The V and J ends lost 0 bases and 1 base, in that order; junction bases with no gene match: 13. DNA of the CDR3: TGTGCCAGCAGCTTAGAGGCCAGGGTGGCGGGAGGGGGGGCCAAAAACATTCAGTACTTC. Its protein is CASSLEARVAGGGAKNIQYF.

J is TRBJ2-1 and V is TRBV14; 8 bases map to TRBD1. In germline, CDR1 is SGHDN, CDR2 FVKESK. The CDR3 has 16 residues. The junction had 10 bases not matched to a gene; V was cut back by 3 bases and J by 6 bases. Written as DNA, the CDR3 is TGTGCCAGCAGCCAGGACAGGGTTTATGGGAGCAATGAGCAGTTCTTC. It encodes CASSQDRVYGSNEQFF.

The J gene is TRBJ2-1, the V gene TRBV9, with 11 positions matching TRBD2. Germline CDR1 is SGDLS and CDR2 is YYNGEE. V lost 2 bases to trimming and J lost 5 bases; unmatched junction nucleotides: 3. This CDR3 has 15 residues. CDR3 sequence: CASSVTSGAHNEQFF. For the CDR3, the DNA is TGTGCCAGCAGCGTGACTAGCGGGGCCCACAATGAGCAGTTCTTC.

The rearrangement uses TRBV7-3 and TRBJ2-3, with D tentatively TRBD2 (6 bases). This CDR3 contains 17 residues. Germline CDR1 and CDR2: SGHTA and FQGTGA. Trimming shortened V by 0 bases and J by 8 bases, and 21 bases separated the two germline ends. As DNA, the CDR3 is TGTGCCAGCAGCTTAACTGTGGGGACTCCACTCTCTTTTACGCAGTATTTT. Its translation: CASSLTVGTPLSFTQYF.

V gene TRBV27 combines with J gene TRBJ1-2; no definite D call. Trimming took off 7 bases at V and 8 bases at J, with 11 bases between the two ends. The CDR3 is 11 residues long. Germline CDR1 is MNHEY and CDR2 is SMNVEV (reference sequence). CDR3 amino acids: CASTAGGGYTF. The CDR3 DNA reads TGTGCCAGCACGGCTGGCGGCGGCTACACCTTC.

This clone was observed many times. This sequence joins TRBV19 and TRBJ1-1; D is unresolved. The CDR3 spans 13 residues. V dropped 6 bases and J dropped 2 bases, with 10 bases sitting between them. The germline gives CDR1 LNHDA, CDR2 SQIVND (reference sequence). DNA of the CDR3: TGTGCCAGTAGACTACCTGGCAACACTGAAGCTTTCTTT. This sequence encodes CASRLPGNTEAFF.

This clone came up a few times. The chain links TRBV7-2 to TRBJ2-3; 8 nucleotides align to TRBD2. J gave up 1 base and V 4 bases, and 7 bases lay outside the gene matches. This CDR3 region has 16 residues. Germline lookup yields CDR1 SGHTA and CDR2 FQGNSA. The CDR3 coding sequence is TGTGCCAGCAGCTCGGAAGCGGGAGCCGGCACAGATACGCAGTATTTT. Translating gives CASSSEAGAGTDTQYF.

The CDR3 DNA sequence: TGTGCTAGTGGCCATTACAATGAGCAGTTCTTC. Amino acid sequence: CASGHYNEQFF. This rearrangement joins TRBV12-5 to TRBJ2-1; D is ambiguous. Trimming pared 6 bases from V and 4 bases from J, leaving 4 bases between. Germline CDR1 and CDR2: LGHNT and FRNRAP. There are 11 residues in the CDR3. Based on the CDR3 plus reference TRBV12-5 and TRBJ2-1, the full variable domain is DARVTQTPRHKVTEMGQEVTMRCQPILGHNTVFWYRQTMMQGLELLAYFRNRAPLDDSGMPKDRFSAEMPDATLATLKIQPSEPRDSAVYFCASGHYNEQFFGPGTRLTVL.

As DNA, the CDR3 is TGTGCCAGCAGTTACGGGAACATCGGGACAGGGGATGGCTACACCTTC. Protein: CASSYGNIGTGDGYTF. The chain is built from TRBV6-5 and TRBJ1-2; 10 bases align to TRBD1. The CDR3 is made up of 16 amino acids. J gave up 6 bases and V 2 bases, and 9 bases lay outside the gene matches. CDR1 is MNHEY and CDR2 is SVGAGI in the germline V gene.

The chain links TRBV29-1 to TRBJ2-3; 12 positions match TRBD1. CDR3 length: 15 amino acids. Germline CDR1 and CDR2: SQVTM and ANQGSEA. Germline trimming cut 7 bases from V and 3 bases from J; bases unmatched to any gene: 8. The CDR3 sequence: CSGDRGHDGTDTQYF. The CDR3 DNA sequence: TGCAGCGGGGACAGGGGGCATGATGGAACAGATACGCAGTATTTT.

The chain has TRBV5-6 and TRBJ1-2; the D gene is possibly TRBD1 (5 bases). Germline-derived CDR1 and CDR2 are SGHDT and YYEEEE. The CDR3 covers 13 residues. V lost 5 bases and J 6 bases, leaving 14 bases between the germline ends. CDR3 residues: CASRFQGIDGYTF. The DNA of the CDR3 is TGTGCCAGCAGGTTTCAGGGAATCGATGGCTACACCTTC.

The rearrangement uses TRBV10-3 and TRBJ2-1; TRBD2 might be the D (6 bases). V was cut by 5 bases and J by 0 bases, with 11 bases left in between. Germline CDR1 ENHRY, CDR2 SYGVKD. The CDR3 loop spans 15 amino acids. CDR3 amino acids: CAISRDGSSYNEQFF. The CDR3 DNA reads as TGTGCCATCAGTCGAGACGGGAGCTCCTACAATGAGCAGTTCTTC.

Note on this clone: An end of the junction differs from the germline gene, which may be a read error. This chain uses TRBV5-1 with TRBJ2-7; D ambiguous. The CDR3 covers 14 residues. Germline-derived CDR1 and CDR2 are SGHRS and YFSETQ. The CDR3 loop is CASSLGPSSDEQYF. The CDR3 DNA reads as TGCGCCAGCAGCCTGGGTCCGTCCTCCGACGAGCAGTACTTC.

CDR3 residues: CASRGFFYRKTYGYTF. For the CDR3, the DNA is TGTGCCAGCAGGGGTTTTTTCTACAGAAAGACCTATGGCTACACCTTC. The gene calls are TRBV21-1 and TRBJ1-2; the D call TRBD1 from the table was never checked on the DNA. TRBV21-1 is shown as a pseudogene. The CDR3 has 16 residues.

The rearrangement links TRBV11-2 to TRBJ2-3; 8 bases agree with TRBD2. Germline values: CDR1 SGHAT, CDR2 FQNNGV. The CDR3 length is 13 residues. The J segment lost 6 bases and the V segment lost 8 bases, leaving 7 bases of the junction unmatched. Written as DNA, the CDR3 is TGTGCCAGCGGGTGGCGGGGGGACGATACGCAGTATTTT. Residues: CASGWRGDDTQYF.

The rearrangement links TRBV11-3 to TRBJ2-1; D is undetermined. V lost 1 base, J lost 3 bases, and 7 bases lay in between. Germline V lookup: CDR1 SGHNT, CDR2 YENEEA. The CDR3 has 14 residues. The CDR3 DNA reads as TGTGCCAGCAGCTTAGGCCCCAGCTACAATGAGCAGTTCTTC. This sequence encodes CASSLGPSYNEQFF.

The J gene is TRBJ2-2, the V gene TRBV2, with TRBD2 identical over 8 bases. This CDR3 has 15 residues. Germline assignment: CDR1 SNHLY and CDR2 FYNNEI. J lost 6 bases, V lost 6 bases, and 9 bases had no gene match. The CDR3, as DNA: TGTGCCAGCAGGGCGGGACTAGAAAGGGCCGGGGAGCTGTTTTTT. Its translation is CASRAGLERAGELFF.

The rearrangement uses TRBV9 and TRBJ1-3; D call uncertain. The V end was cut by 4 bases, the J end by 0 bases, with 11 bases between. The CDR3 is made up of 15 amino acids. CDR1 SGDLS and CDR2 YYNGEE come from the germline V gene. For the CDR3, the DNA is TGTGCCAGCAGCCTGCGGGCAGCCTCTGGAAACACCATATATTTT. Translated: CASSLRAASGNTIYF. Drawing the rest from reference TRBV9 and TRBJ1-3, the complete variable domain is DSGVTQTPKHLITATGQRVTLRCSPRSGDLSVYWYQQSLDQGLQFLIQYYNGEERAKGNILERFSAQQFPDLHSELNLSSLELGDSALYFCASSLRAASGNTIYFGEGSWLTVV.

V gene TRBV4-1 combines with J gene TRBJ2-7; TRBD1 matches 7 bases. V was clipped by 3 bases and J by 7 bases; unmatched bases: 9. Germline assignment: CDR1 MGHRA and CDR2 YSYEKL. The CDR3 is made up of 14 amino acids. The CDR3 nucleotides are TGCGCCAGCAGCCATGCCACAGGGGCCGGGGAGCAGTACTTC. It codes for CASSHATGAGEQYF.